These 5 T cell receptor beta chains were sequenced from one sample in a study of T-cell memory formation after mild COVID-19. Using its own MiXCR run on the 5' RACE reads, TCRdb lists one record per CDR3 protein. Here the sample spans 190,000 or so distinct CDR3 sequences, around a fifth being singletons. The specimen was PBMCs or a T cell subset sorted from them (not recorded which). The receptors derive from an adult woman who had mild COVID-19 (a few samples of this study predate the infection). Cell type and time point are not known.

This clonotype has a count of ten or more. The rearrangement joins TRBV20-1 to TRBJ2-7, with 7 bases that match TRBD1. Germline assignment: CDR1 DFQATT and CDR2 SNEGSKA (reference sequence). Unmatched junction bases numbered 0, after V lost 1 base and J lost 0 bases. The CDR3 is 13 residues long. The CDR3 bases are TGCAGTGCTAGAGGGGACAGCTCCTACGAGCAGTACTTC. Translated: CSARGDSSYEQYF.

The chain recombines TRBV7-9 with TRBJ1-2, with D maybe TRBD1 (5 bases). This CDR3 comprises 17 residues. V lost 5 bases to trimming and J lost 1 base, with 20 bases between them. Germline V gene sequence: CDR1 SEHNR, CDR2 FQNEAQ (reference sequence). CDR3 nucleotide sequence: TGTGCCAGCAGCGACTGGGACCCCGAGCTTAATAACTATGGCTACACCTTC. The encoded protein is CASSDWDPELNNYGYTF.

In its sample, this clonotype was seen a few times. The chain combines TRBV27 with TRBJ2-1, with 10 bases aligning to TRBD2. Losses at the gene ends were 4 bases for V and 6 bases for J; bases not matched to a gene: 6. CDR1 is MNHEY and CDR2 is SMNVEV in the germline V gene (reference sequence). The CDR3 has 15 residues. This CDR3 is CASSSPLAGVNEQFF. The CDR3 DNA reads TGTGCCAGCAGTTCACCGCTAGCGGGAGTCAATGAGCAGTTCTTC.

The chain combines TRBV20-1 with TRBJ2-1; D unresolved. The CDR3 runs 14 residues. The V and J ends lost 2 bases and 0 bases respectively, with 8 bases between them. CDR1 is DFQATT and CDR2 is SNEGSKA in the germline V gene (reference sequence). CDR3 sequence reads: CSARRSSSYNEQFF. CDR3 DNA: TGCAGTGCTAGACGCTCTAGCTCCTACAATGAGCAGTTCTTC.

This clonotype showed up just a few times. The V and J genes are TRBV27 and TRBJ1-6; D possibly corresponds to TRBD1 (6 bases). CDR3 size: 16 residues. Trimming stripped 6 bases from V and 5 bases from J, with 17 bases between. Germline V gene sequence: CDR1 MNHEY, CDR2 SMNVEV (reference sequence). The CDR3 region has the DNA TGTGCCAGCAGGACGATTAAAACAGGGAATAATTCACCCCTCCACTTT. Encoded protein: CASRTIKTGNNSPLHF.